A selection of T cell receptor beta chains follows, all from one sample in a study of blood T cell repertoires in COVID-19. Sequencing was performed with immunoSEQ multiplex PCR; in TCRdb, only in-frame clones are kept and a portion is missing. The table has 25,000 to 35,000 clones, approximately 87% seen once. Sequencing used peripheral blood. The receptor set was obtained from a man aged 65 to 79 with active COVID-19. The CDR3 runs from the conserved cysteine through the conserved F or W. D genes are given only for firm matches. The size of a clone is reported for some rows only, either as once, few or many, or as a class for expanded clones.

clone size | J gene | D gene | V gene | CDR3 protein | CDR3 DNA
NA | TRBJ1-2 | TRBD1 | TRBV18 | CASSPVPGQAAGLYGYTF | TGTGCCAGCTCACCCGTCCCGGGACAGGCGGCGGGGCTCTATGGCTACACCTTC
once | TRBJ2-3 | TRBD2 | TRBV7-2 | CASSRSGGSPDTQYF | TGTGCCAGCAGCCGTAGCGGGGGGAGCCCAGATACGCAGTATTTT
NA | TRBJ1-2 | NA | TRBV6-2/TRBV6-3 | CASSYSRGGNGYTF | TGTGCCAGCAGTTACTCCCGAGGGGGTAATGGCTACACCTTC
once | TRBJ2-7 | NA | TRBV11-2 | CASSTGDYYEQYF | TGTGCCAGCAGCACAGGAGATTACTACGAGCAGTACTTC
NA | TRBJ1-2 | NA | TRBV21-1 | CASSTGTRKYGYTF | TGTGCCAGCAGCACCGGGACTCGAAAGTATGGCTACACCTTC
NA | TRBJ1-2 | NA | TRBV7-2 | CASSLVAGGYTF | TGTGCCAGCAGCTTAGTGGCAGGAGGCTACACCTTC
NA | TRBJ2-2 | TRBD2 | TRBV29-1 | CSVGTGLAGGQGTGELFF | TGCAGCGTGGGTACGGGACTAGCGGGGGGGCAGGGCACCGGGGAGCTGTTTTTT
NA | TRBJ1-5 | NA | TRBV4-1 | CASSQIGGGRAISPQHF | TGCGCCAGCAGCCAAATAGGGGGGGGGCGTGCAATTTCGCCCCAGCATTTT
NA | TRBJ2-5 | NA | TRBV15 | CATSSWGDQETQYF | TGTGCCACCAGTAGTTGGGGGGATCAAGAGACCCAGTACTTC
NA | TRBJ2-7 | NA | TRBV27 | CASSLLAAGSEQYF | TGTGCCAGCAGTTTATTAGCGGCAGGGAGCGAGCAGTACTTC
NA | TRBJ2-7 | TRBD1 | TRBV28 | CASSSGQGSSYEQYF | TGTGCCAGCAGTTCGGGACAGGGGAGCTCCTACGAGCAGTACTTC
NA | TRBJ2-5 | NA | TRBV2 | CASSLQGRETQYF | TGTGCCAGCAGTTTACAGGGTCGGGAGACCCAGTACTTC
NA | TRBJ2-7 | TRBD1 | TRBV4-1 | CASSQGLSSGTASYEQYF | TGCGCCAGCAGCCAAGGGCTCTCCTCCGGGACAGCCTCCTACGAGCAGTACTTC
NA | TRBJ2-5 | NA | TRBV4-2 | CASSQGAGETQYF | TGTGCCAGCAGCCAAGGGGCAGGGGAGACCCAGTACTTC
NA | TRBJ2-2 | TRBD1 | TRBV29-1 | CSVGTGGANTGELFF | TGCAGCGTCGGGACAGGGGGCGCCAACACCGGGGAGCTGTTTTTT
NA | TRBJ1-5 | NA | TRBV5-5 | CASSSDGGNQPQHF | TGTGCCAGCAGCTCCGACGGGGGCAATCAGCCCCAGCATTTT
NA | TRBJ1-2 | NA | TRBV2 | CASRAGPNYGYTF | TGTGCCAGCAGAGCAGGGCCTAACTATGGCTACACCTTC
NA | TRBJ1-1 | NA | TRBV28 | CASSFSGNTEAFF | TGTGCCAGCAGTTTTTCCGGGAACACTGAAGCTTTCTTT